Listed below are T cell receptor beta chains from one sample, sequenced in a study of PD-1 blockade in mismatch repair-deficient tumors. Assay: immunoSEQ multiplex PCR; the TCRdb copy retains only in-frame clones and omits some. Here the sample spans roughly 45,000 clones, under 85% being singletons. The sample in question was PBMCs, obtained before pembrolizumab treatment. These TCRs come from an adult with mismatch repair-deficient cancer. The CDR3 runs from the conserved cysteine through the conserved F or W. The D gene is left open where the match is weak. Only part of the rows carry a size: once, few, many, or a class if the clone is expanded.

clone_size,d_call,v_call,j_call,cdr3_nt,cdr3_aa
once,TRBD2,TRBV15,TRBJ2-1,TGTGCCACCAGCAGGGCGGGAGGGCTTACCTACAATGAGCAGTTCTTC,CATSRAGGLTYNEQFF
few,-,TRBV5-1,TRBJ2-3,TGCGCCAGCAGGGCCGACGCGGGGAGCACAGATACGCAGTATTTT,CASRADAGSTDTQYF
-,TRBD1,TRBV5-1,TRBJ2-2,TGCGCCAGCAGGACAGGGGAACACGGCGGGGAGCTGTTTTTT,CASRTGEHGGELFF
-,TRBD1,TRBV19,TRBJ1-1,TGTGCCGCGAGTAATCAGGGGGCGCGTCATGAAGCTTTCTTT,CAASNQGARHEAFF
-,-,TRBV7-9,TRBJ2-3,TGTGCCAGCAGCTTAAAGGGCGCGGAGCTTACGCAGTATTTT,CASSLKGAELTQYF
few,TRBD2,TRBV19,TRBJ2-1,TGTGCCAGTACGACCGGCCTAGCGGGAGCTTCCTCCTACAATGAGCAGTTCTTC,CASTTGLAGASSYNEQFF
-,-,TRBV7-2,TRBJ1-3,TGTGCCAGTCAGTCGTGGAGCTCTGGAAACACCATATATTTT,CASQSWSSGNTIYF
-,-,TRBV7-9,TRBJ2-7,TGTGCCAGCAGCTTAGCCTTTGTCAAGGGCTACGAGCAGTACTTC,CASSLAFVKGYEQYF
-,-,TRBV18,TRBJ2-2,TGTGCCAGCTCACCGTTCTCCCGCCAGGGAGGTTCGGCCGGGGAGCTGTTTTTT,CASSPFSRQGGSAGELFF
few,-,TRBV6-5,TRBJ2-6,TGTGCCAGCAGTTTTGTGGTCTCTGGGGCCAACGTCCTGACTTTC,CASSFVVSGANVLTF
-,-,TRBV5-6,TRBJ2-7,TGTGCCAGCAGCTTGGCACCAACACTTACCTACGAGCAGTACTTC,CASSLAPTLTYEQYF
few,TRBD1,TRBV5-8,TRBJ1-2,TGTGCCAGCAGCTTGGCAGGGGGAGGAGGCTATGGCTACACCTTC,CASSLAGGGGYGYTF
few,-,TRBV27,TRBJ2-1,TGTGCCAGCAGACCTGACACCACATTGAGGTACAATGAGCAGTTCTTC,CASRPDTTLRYNEQFF
-,TRBD2,TRBV10-3,TRBJ2-1,TGTGCCATCAGTGAGTTATGGTGGTCCAGCGGGACTAACAATGAGCAGTTCTTC,CAISELWWSSGTNNEQFF
few,-,TRBV7-8,TRBJ2-7,TGTGCCAGCAGCCAGACCCGGGACATCTCCTACGAGCAGTACTTC,CASSQTRDISYEQYF
-,-,TRBV5-1,TRBJ2-1,TGCGCCAGCAGCTCCACGTGGGAACCTTACTCCTACAATGAGCAGTTCTTC,CASSSTWEPYSYNEQFF
-,TRBD2,TRBV9,TRBJ2-5,TGTGCCAGCAGCCCAAGCGGGAGTCTGGAAGAGACCCAGTACTTC,CASSPSGSLEETQYF
-,TRBD2,TRBV6-5,TRBJ2-7,TGTGCCAGCAGTATGAGGGTAGCGGGAGTCCACGAGCAGTACTTC,CASSMRVAGVHEQYF
-,-,TRBV27,TRBJ2-6,TGTGCCAGCAGTTTATCAGGGGACGCCACATCTGGGGCCAACGTCCTGACTTTC,CASSLSGDATSGANVLTF
-,TRBD2,TRBV12-5,TRBJ2-2,TGTGCTAGTGGTTGGCGGACTAGCGGGCCTGGGGTCACCGGGGAGCTGTTTTTT,CASGWRTSGPGVTGELFF
-,-,TRBV11-2,TRBJ2-7,TGTGCCAGCAGCCGAGCCCGGGAGTCCTACGAGCAGTACTTC,CASSRARESYEQYF
-,-,TRBV7-8,TRBJ2-1,TGTGCCAGCAGGCCTACTGCTGGATACTACAATGAGCAGTTCTTC,CASRPTAGYYNEQFF
once,-,TRBV20-1,TRBJ2-7,TGCAGTGCCCCGAAGGTCCACGAGCAGTACTTC,CSAPKVHEQYF
-,TRBD1,TRBV7-2,TRBJ1-2,TGTGCCAGCACTAAATCCTACTGGGGGACAGGGAACTATGGCTACACCTTC,CASTKSYWGTGNYGYTF
-,TRBD2,TRBV11-1,TRBJ2-5,TGTGCCAGCAGCTTTGGACTAGTGGAGACCCAGTACTTC,CASSFGLVETQYF
few,-,TRBV10-3,TRBJ1-1,TGTGCCATCAGTGAGTCGGAACTATTGAACACTGAAGCTTTCTTT,CAISESELLNTEAFF
-,TRBD2,TRBV11-2,TRBJ2-2,TGTGCCAGCAGCTTCTTAGCGGGAGATGACGGGGAGCTGTTTTTT,CASSFLAGDDGELFF
-,TRBD2,TRBV28,TRBJ2-7,TGTGCCAGCAGCCCTACTAGCGGGGGGACCTACGAGCAGTACTTC,CASSPTSGGTYEQYF
-,TRBD1,TRBV5-6,TRBJ2-1,TGTGCCAGCAGCTTCACGAGGGGGCCCTACAATGGGCAGTTCTTC,CASSFTRGPYNGQFF
-,-,TRBV27,TRBJ2-7,TGTGCCAGCAGTTTAGGTCTGGGAGATTCCTACGAGCAGTACTTC,CASSLGLGDSYEQYF
-,-,TRBV6-4,TRBJ2-1,TGTGCCAGCAGTGACTCGATGAGCTTACGCTACAATGAGCAGTTCTTC,CASSDSMSLRYNEQFF
-,TRBD1,TRBV5-1,TRBJ1-2,TGCGCCAGCAGCTTGGGGACAGGGGATTCCTATGGCTACACCTTC,CASSLGTGDSYGYTF
-,-,TRBV7-9,TRBJ1-1,TGTGCCAGCAGAAAAAAGGGCCCACAGACTGAAGCTTTCTTT,CASRKKGPQTEAFF
-,-,TRBV7-6,TRBJ1-4,TGTGCCAGCAGGCCTTCACCAGGGTTCCCCACTAATGAAAAACTGTTTTTT,CASRPSPGFPTNEKLFF
-,TRBD1,TRBV5-1,TRBJ2-1,TGCGCCAGCAGAGGCGGGACAGGGACCTACAATGAGCAGTTCTTC,CASRGGTGTYNEQFF
-,TRBD2,TRBV19,TRBJ2-1,TGTGCCAGTAGTATAGATCGGAGGACTAGCGGGACCAATGAGCAGTTCTTC,CASSIDRRTSGTNEQFF
-,-,TRBV7-9,TRBJ2-6,TGTGCCAGCAGCTTAGATACGGAGCGCAACGTCCTGACTTTC,CASSLDTERNVLTF
-,-,TRBV7-9,TRBJ2-5,TGTGCCAGCAGCCCACGACAGCAGCGAAAGGTGGGCCAGTACTTC,CASSPRQQRKVGQYF
-,-,TRBV11-3,TRBJ1-2,TGTGCCAGCAGCGCCGGGAGGGTCTATGGCTACACCTTC,CASSAGRVYGYTF
-,TRBD2,TRBV11-2,TRBJ2-1,TGTGCCAGCAGCCCTGCGCGGGGGGGGGATGAGCAGTTCTTC,CASSPARGGDEQFF
-,-,TRBV2,TRBJ1-4,TGTGCCAGCACCCGTCGGGGGGAAAAACTGTTTTTT,CASTRRGEKLFF
-,TRBD1,TRBV29-1,TRBJ2-7,TGCAGCGTTGAAGCGGGGCGGACAGGGACAGACGAGCAGTACTTC,CSVEAGRTGTDEQYF
-,-,TRBV18,TRBJ2-7,TGTGCCAGCTCACCATGGGCAGGGAGCTCCTACGAGCAGTACTTC,CASSPWAGSSYEQYF
few,TRBD1,TRBV27,TRBJ1-5,TGTGCCAGCAGTCGGGACAGGACCAATCAGCCCCAGCATTTT,CASSRDRTNQPQHF
-,TRBD1,TRBV27,TRBJ2-6,TGTGCCAGCAGTTTTTTGGGACAGGGGTTCGGAGGGGCCAACGTCCTGACTTTC,CASSFLGQGFGGANVLTF
-,-,TRBV2,TRBJ1-5,TGTGCCAGCAGCGAGTCGGAGGCTGGTCAGCCCCAGCATTTT,CASSESEAGQPQHF
few,-,TRBV7-9,TRBJ1-5,TGTGCCAGCAGCTTAGAACAGCAAAATCAGCCCCAGCATTTT,CASSLEQQNQPQHF
-,TRBD2,TRBV2,TRBJ2-7,TGTGCCAGCTGTACCATAGCGGGAGGGCGTGGCGAGCAGTACTTC,CASCTIAGGRGEQYF
-,-,TRBV5-6,TRBJ2-6,TGTGCCAGCAGCTTAGGTTCGGCCAACGTCCTGACTTTC,CASSLGSANVLTF
-,-,TRBV5-1,TRBJ2-7,TGCGCCAGCAGCCTCCGACAGAGCTACGAGCAGTACTTC,CASSLRQSYEQYF
few,TRBD1,TRBV19,TRBJ2-5,TGTGCCAGTAGTATAGCGGACAGGGAAGTCGCAGAGACCCAGTACTTC,CASSIADREVAETQYF
once,-,TRBV5-5,TRBJ1-1,TGTGCCAGCAGCTTGGTGGCGGGATTTGAAGCTTTCTTT,CASSLVAGFEAFF
few,-,TRBV7-3,TRBJ2-1,TGTGCCAGCAGCTTTGACCGCTCCTACAATGAGCAGTTCTTC,CASSFDRSYNEQFF
-,-,TRBV7-2,TRBJ1-2,TGTGCCAGCAGCGTCAACAGGGTTGACTATGGCTACACCTTC,CASSVNRVDYGYTF
-,TRBD1,TRBV29-1,TRBJ2-1,TGCAGCGTTGAGGAGACCGGGACAGGGACTGAGCAGTTCTTC,CSVEETGTGTEQFF
-,-,TRBV18,TRBJ2-1,TGTGCCAGCTCACCCTCCAGGGCCCGGGATGAGCAGTTCTTC,CASSPSRARDEQFF